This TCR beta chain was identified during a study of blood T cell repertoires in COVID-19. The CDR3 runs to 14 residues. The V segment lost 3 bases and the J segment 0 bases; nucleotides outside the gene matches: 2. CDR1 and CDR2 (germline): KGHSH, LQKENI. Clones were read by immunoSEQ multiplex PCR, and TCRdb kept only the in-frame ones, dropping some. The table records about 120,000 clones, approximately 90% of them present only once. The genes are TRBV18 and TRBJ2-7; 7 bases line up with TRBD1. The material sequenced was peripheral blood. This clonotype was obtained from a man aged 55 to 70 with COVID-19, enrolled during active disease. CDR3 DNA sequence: TGTGCCAGCTCACCCCGGGACAGCTCCTACGAGCAGTACTTC. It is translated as CASSPRDSSYEQYF.